The rows below give T cell receptor beta chains drawn from one sample of a study of cytomegalovirus exposure and HLA in healthy donors. Profiled with immunoSEQ multiplex PCR; TCRdb holds only in-frame clones, not every one. The sample carries 100,000 to 150,000 clones, 80% recorded once. The sample taken for sequencing was PBMCs. Source of these receptors: a man aged 50 to 59 in good health and CMV-seronegative. Each CDR3 is given with its conserved first and last residue. A D gene is named only where the DNA matches it firmly. Only part of the rows carry a size: once, few, many, or a class if the clone is expanded.

clone_size | d_call | j_call | cdr3_length | v_call | cdr3_aa | cdr3_nt
NA | TRBD1 | TRBJ1-1 | 13 | TRBV6-5 | CASSTGQDTEAFF | TGTGCCAGCAGTACTGGACAGGACACTGAAGCTTTCTTT
NA | NA | TRBJ1-4 | 15 | TRBV6-1 | CASSPTQGTNEKLFF | TGTGCCAGCAGCCCGACACAGGGAACTAATGAAAAACTGTTTTTT
NA | TRBD2 | TRBJ2-3 | 18 | TRBV5-4 | CASSPTSGGARGTDTQYF | TGTGCCAGCAGCCCTACTAGCGGGGGGGCCCGGGGCACAGATACGCAGTATTTT
once | NA | TRBJ2-7 | 13 | TRBV28 | CASAPPRAYEQYF | TGTGCCTCAGCCCCCCCGCGGGCCTACGAGCAGTACTTC
NA | NA | TRBJ1-4 | 15 | TRBV28 | CASSSVSGTNEKLFF | TGTGCCAGCAGTTCGGTTTCAGGGACTAATGAAAAACTGTTTTTT
NA | TRBD2 | TRBJ2-7 | 15 | TRBV7-6 | CASSATRGEVYEQYF | TGTGCCAGCAGTGCTACCCGGGGGGAGGTCTACGAGCAGTACTTC
once | NA | TRBJ2-3 | 15 | TRBV5-5 | CASSQDGTSTDTQYF | TGTGCCAGCAGCCAGGATGGGACTAGCACAGATACGCAGTATTTT
NA | TRBD2 | TRBJ2-3 | 14 | TRBV29-1 | CSTPSGGAGNTQYF | TGCTCCACCCCAAGCGGGGGGGCCGGGAATACGCAGTATTTT
NA | NA | TRBJ2-2 | 14 | TRBV5-1 | CASSQGQNTGELFF | TGCGCCAGCAGCCAGGGACAGAACACCGGGGAGCTGTTTTTT
NA | TRBD2 | TRBJ2-7 | 19 | TRBV7-2 | CASSTRGRSSSGVPYEQYF | TGTGCCAGCAGCACTAGAGGTCGATCGTCTAGCGGGGTCCCCTACGAGCAGTACTTC
few | NA | TRBJ2-1 | 13 | TRBV7-3 | CASSLQAGNEQFF | TGTGCCAGCAGCTTACAGGCGGGCAATGAGCAGTTCTTC
NA | NA | TRBJ2-5 | 13 | TRBV2 | CASTREVRETQYF | TGTGCCAGCACTAGGGAGGTCCGAGAGACCCAGTACTTC
NA | NA | TRBJ2-7 | 15 | TRBV28 | CASSPRGDTRGEQYF | TGTGCCAGCAGTCCCCGGGGAGACACTCGGGGCGAGCAGTACTTC
NA | NA | TRBJ1-3 | 16 | TRBV5-1 | CASSLDAELAGNTIYF | TGCGCCAGCAGCTTGGATGCGGAATTAGCTGGAAACACCATATATTTT
NA | TRBD1 | TRBJ2-7 | 14 | TRBV2 | CASTEGQGYYEQYF | TGTGCCAGCACTGAAGGACAGGGGTACTACGAGCAGTACTTC
once | TRBD1 | TRBJ1-1 | 16 | TRBV28 | CASSYRDRWTNTEAFF | TGTGCCAGCAGCTACAGGGACAGGTGGACGAACACTGAGGCTTTCTTT
NA | NA | TRBJ1-1 | 15 | TRBV10-3 | CAISVAQGHATEAFF | TGTGCCATCAGTGTCGCCCAGGGTCATGCCACTGAAGCTTTCTTT
NA | TRBD1 | TRBJ2-5 | 16 | TRBV9 | CASSVARQGDSETQYF | TGTGCCAGCAGCGTAGCAAGACAGGGAGATTCCGAGACCCAGTACTTC
NA | TRBD1 | TRBJ1-4 | 17 | TRBV15 | CATSEGAVVATNEKLFF | TGTGCCACCTCGGAGGGGGCCGTAGTTGCAACTAATGAAAAACTGTTTTTT
NA | TRBD2 | TRBJ2-7 | 15 | TRBV4-3 | CASSPERDPSYEQYF | TGCGCCAGCAGCCCCGAGCGGGACCCTTCCTACGAGCAGTACTTC
NA | NA | TRBJ1-1 | 15 | TRBV13 | CASSLHQDANTEAFF | TGTGCCAGCAGCTTACATCAGGATGCGAACACTGAAGCTTTCTTT
NA | NA | TRBJ2-4 | 17 | TRBV5-3 | CARSVPVVSLAKNIQYF | TGTGCCAGAAGCGTTCCTGTCGTCAGTCTAGCCAAAAACATTCAGTACTTC
NA | NA | TRBJ2-3 | 16 | TRBV7-9 | CASSPKASTRTDTQYF | TGTGCCAGCAGCCCTAAGGCTAGCACCCGCACAGATACGCAGTATTTT
NA | TRBD1 | TRBJ2-7 | 12 | TRBV6-5 | CASSRTGEEQYF | TGTGCCAGCAGCCGGACAGGGGAAGAGCAGTACTTC
NA | NA | TRBJ2-1 | 16 | TRBV14 | CASSQSLASSYNEQFF | TGTGCCAGCAGCCAGTCACTAGCTTCTTCCTACAATGAGCAGTTCTTC
NA | NA | TRBJ1-2 | 13 | TRBV29-1 | CSVVRLANYGYTF | TGCAGCGTTGTCCGGTTAGCTAACTATGGCTACACCTTC
NA | NA | TRBJ2-5 | 14 | TRBV15 | CATSRARSQETQYF | TGTGCCACCAGCAGAGCCCGGTCCCAAGAGACCCAGTACTTC
NA | TRBD2 | TRBJ2-1 | 17 | TRBV30 | CAWSPGTSGGLYNEQFF | TGTGCCTGGAGCCCCGGGACTAGCGGGGGCCTATACAATGAGCAGTTCTTC
once | NA | TRBJ2-1 | 13 | TRBV7-2 | CASSPDMRNEQFF | TGTGCCAGCAGCCCAGATATGAGGAATGAGCAGTTCTTC
NA | TRBD1 | TRBJ2-5 | 14 | TRBV10-1 | CASPDRGETETQYF | TGCGCCAGCCCCGACAGGGGGGAGACAGAGACCCAGTACTTC
NA | NA | TRBJ2-2 | 13 | TRBV27 | CASGWDKPGELFF | TGTGCCAGCGGATGGGACAAACCCGGGGAGCTGTTTTTT
NA | TRBD1 | TRBJ2-2 | 15 | TRBV6-5 | CASSIDRANTGELFF | TGTGCCAGCAGCATCGACAGGGCGAACACCGGGGAGCTGTTTTTT
NA | NA | TRBJ1-6 | 15 | TRBV7-6 | CASSLVAAHNSPLHF | TGTGCCAGCAGCTTAGTTGCGGCCCATAATTCACCCCTCCACTTT